This TCR beta chain originates from a study of long-term antiretroviral therapy in people with HIV. The assay, immunoSEQ v3.0, was run at survey level. Target depth was roughly 40,000-50,000 T-cell genomes per sample. The method was immunoSEQ multiplex PCR; TCRdb's version includes in-frame clones alone and lacks a portion of them. Of 17,000 or so clones in the sample, approximately 81% were seen once. The CDR3 loop spans 16 amino acids. The V and J ends lost 4 bases and 5 bases, in that order; junction bases with no gene match: 13. Germline V gene lookup returns CDR1 SGDLS and CDR2 YYNGEE. Per donor, at least one pre-ART and at least two post-ART PBMC samples were obtained.

This clonotype was sampled from a man in his fifties or sixties with HIV. Here the sequenced sample was unsorted PBMCs, taken 0.3 years before starting antiretroviral therapy. The V call is TRBV9, the J call TRBJ2-5; TRBD1 matches at 8 bases. The CDR3 region has the DNA TGTGCCAGCAGCTCGAATGACAGGGGATCAGGGGAGACCCAGTACTTC. Translating it yields CASSSNDRGSGETQYF.